This paragraph reports one T cell receptor beta chain. Its target is unknown. The source of the sample is a study of neoadjuvant anti-PD-1 for oral cavity cancer. Findings of the study overall: Pretreatment Treg/Th17 ratio correlated inversely with post-treatment tumor clonality. PBMC Gini-index clonality exceeded responders' in non-responders post-nivolumab.

Indicated time point: after neoadjuvant nivolumab, at surgical resection. Patients were newly diagnosed with stage II-IVA oral cavity squamous cell carcinoma without prior systemic or radiation treatment. PBMC libraries mostly used around 500 ng of input genomic DNA, with six replicates per sample. Libraries were prepared by immunoSEQ multiplex PCR; TCRdb keeps only in-frame clonotypes and omits some of them. The table lists some 15,000 clones, less than 75% of them singletons. Germline-derived CDR1 and CDR2 are MNHNS and SASEGT. Trimming stripped 1 base from V and 6 bases from J, with 6 bases between. The CDR3 totals 13 residues.

The genes are TRBV6-1 and TRBJ2-2, with no clear D. The sequence was collected from a person aged 35-79 years with oral cavity squamous cell carcinoma. The specimen was PBMCs, collected after nivolumab (anti-PD-1) treatment. CDR3 sequence: CASSEGVPGELFF. CDR3 coding DNA: TGTGCCAGCAGTGAAGGGGTTCCCGGGGAGCTGTTTTTT.